This TCR beta chain was captured in a study of Siglec-9 on CD8 T cells in melanoma (dated by TCRdb to about 2019). A note on the overall study: In this study, researchers looked at how Siglec-9 is expressed on CD8+ T cells and what Siglec-9 does to regulate T cells within the melanoma tumor microenvironment. Points the paper makes about the study in general: An effector memory CD8+ T-cell subset that appeared to accumulate within melanoma tumors was reported to be marked and regulated by Siglec-9.

There are 14 amino acids in the CDR3, from cysteine to valine inclusive. Of the read, only the CDR3 DNA is kept; its 42 bases are in frame from base 1. From V the trimming removes 5 bases and from J it removes 2 bases, while the gene matches leave 6 bases of the junction unaccounted for. CDR1 and CDR2 were assigned from the germline V gene as SGHVS and FNYEAQ. The method was the immunoSEQ multiplex PCR assay. TCRdb's version of the immuneACCESS table is confined to in-frame rearrangements and falls short of the full clone set. An unresolved V gene accounts for under half of the shortfall where checked; the remainder is of unknown origin. The sample records around 30,000 clones, about 80% of which are singletons. The ten largest clonotypes hold about 6% of the sample. On this clone itself: Its specific antigen is unknown. No much larger clone exists at a distance of one base, and base qualities are not known.

The clonotype comes from a human donor in good health. This receptor chain uses TRBV7-6 and TRBJ2-7; TRBD1 aligns with 7 central bases. Sequenced sample: Siglec-9- CD8+ T cells sorted from blood. This specimen's cell subset or site label, interpreted: CD8 T cells lacking Siglec-9. The sequence in DNA is TGTGCCAGCAGCCCTCTAGGGACAGCCTACGAGCAGTACGTC. It codes for CASSPLGTAYEQYV.